These 22 T cell receptor beta chains share one sample of origin, sequenced in a study of T cells after yellow fever vaccination. TCRdb used MiXCR to reprocess the 5' RACE reads, holding one entry per CDR3 protein. Of approximately 330,000 distinct CDR3 sequences listed, about 12% are singletons. Sequences were derived from CD4+ T cells sorted from PBMCs, sampled 15 days after the yellow fever booster vaccination. Source of these receptors: a man aged 18 to 29 who received the YFV17D yellow fever vaccine.

This chain uses TRBV3-1 with TRBJ1-2; D is ambiguous. The CDR3 runs 14 residues. Trimming stripped 0 bases from V and 7 bases from J, with 12 bases between. Germline-derived CDR1 and CDR2 are LGHDT and YNNKEL (reference sequence). CDR3 in amino acids: CASSQDYSLGGYTF. The CDR3 region has the DNA TGTGCCAGCAGCCAAGACTACAGTTTGGGTGGCTACACCTTC.

There are a few counts of this clonotype. The rearrangement uses TRBV19 and TRBJ2-2; TRBD1 is a possible D gene (6 bases). V gave up 9 bases and J gave up 3 bases, with 14 bases separating them. The CDR3 totals 14 residues. Germline assignment: CDR1 LNHDA and CDR2 SQIVND (reference sequence). The CDR3 reads CASQSQGYTGELFF. Written as DNA, the CDR3 is TGTGCCAGCCAGAGCCAGGGGTACACCGGGGAGCTGTTTTTT.

The chain recombines TRBV5-1 with TRBJ2-2; 11 positions match TRBD2. Germline V gene lookup returns CDR1 SGHRS and CDR2 YFSETQ. J was trimmed by 4 bases and V by 3 bases; bases with no gene match: 5. The CDR3 extends over 16 amino acids. The CDR3 reads CASSSTSGGLTGELFF. CDR3 DNA sequence: TGCGCCAGCAGCTCTACTAGCGGGGGCCTCACCGGGGAGCTGTTTTTT.

The rearrangement joins TRBV7-2 to TRBJ2-1, with 10 bases matching TRBD2. Germline CDR1 reads SGHTA; CDR2 reads FQGNSA. The CDR3 is made up of 15 amino acids. Trimming removed 3 bases from V and 8 bases from J; junction bases left unmatched: 7. The CDR3: CASSFSAGGVYEQFF. The CDR3 DNA reads as TGTGCCAGCAGCTTCTCAGCGGGGGGGGTTTATGAGCAGTTCTTC.

This clonotype was observed a handful of times. V and J are TRBV9 and TRBJ2-3, with 7 bases matching TRBD1. The CDR3 length is 16 residues. Trimming cost V 0 bases and J 1 base; bases outside gene matches: 5. Germline values: CDR1 SGDLS, CDR2 YYNGEE. CDR3 bases: TGTGCCAGCAGCGTAGCTTCAGGACAGGGCACAGATACGCAGTATTTT. It translates to CASSVASGQGTDTQYF. The full variable domain, with the rest looked up from reference TRBV9 and TRBJ2-3, is DSGVTQTPKHLITATGQRVTLRCSPRSGDLSVYWYQQSLDQGLQFLIQYYNGEERAKGNILERFSAQQFPDLHSELNLSSLELGDSALYFCASSVASGQGTDTQYFGPGTRLTVL.

This clonotype was observed a few times. The V gene is TRBV7-2, the J gene TRBJ2-3; possible D gene TRBD2, 6 bases. Deletions cut 8 bases from V and 0 bases from J, with 12 bases between. This CDR3 contains 14 residues. CDR1 SGHTA and CDR2 FQGNSA come from the germline V gene. CDR3 region: CASRERQSTDTQYF. The CDR3 nucleotides are TGTGCCAGCCGGGAGAGACAGAGCACAGATACGCAGTATTTT.

This chain uses TRBV6-2 or TRBV6-3 with TRBJ2-7; 11 nucleotides agree with TRBD1. Germline CDR1 MNHEY, CDR2 SVGEGT. Trimming at V came to 8 bases and at J to 6 bases, leaving 0 bases not matched to a gene. The CDR3 is 11 amino acids. Here the CDR3 reads CASGQGAEQYV. The CDR3 DNA follows: TGTGCCAGCGGACAGGGGGCCGAGCAGTACGTC.

This chain links TRBV7-8 with TRBJ2-3, with 7 bases that match TRBD1. J lost 2 bases, V lost 5 bases, and 10 bases had no gene match. The CDR3 extends over 16 amino acids. Germline V gene lookup returns CDR1 SGHVS and CDR2 FQNEAQ. DNA of the CDR3: TGTGCCAGCAGCCGCGCGCCAGGGGGTTTCACAGATACGCAGTATTTT. This encodes CASSRAPGGFTDTQYF.

The V and J genes are TRBV20-1 and TRBJ2-5, with TRBD2 identical over 7 bases. Looked up from germline, CDR1 is DFQATT and CDR2 is SNEGSKA (reference sequence). Unmatched junction bases numbered 4, after V lost 3 bases and J lost 0 bases. The CDR3 sequence is 14 residues long. This chain's CDR3 is CSASGLADQETQYF. The CDR3 region has the DNA TGCAGTGCTAGTGGGCTAGCGGACCAAGAGACCCAGTACTTC.

This clonotype was counted between two and nine times. The J gene is TRBJ2-5, the V gene TRBV23-1, with a weak D call TRBD1 (6 bases). TRBV23-1 is an open reading frame, and its role is uncertain. The V gene lost 4 bases and the J gene lost 3 bases, with 9 bases spanning the gap. This CDR3 spans 13 amino acids. The CDR3 protein is CASSPNREETQYF. The CDR3, as DNA: TGCGCCAGCAGTCCAAACAGGGAAGAGACCCAGTACTTC.

V usage is TRBV2 and J usage is TRBJ2-1; 8 nucleotides align to TRBD1. Trimming cost V 8 bases and J 7 bases; bases outside gene matches: 4. The CDR3 runs 12 residues. Germline CDR1 is SNHLY and CDR2 is FYNNEI. The CDR3 DNA follows: TGTGCCAGCTCGACAGGGGCTAATGAGCAGTTCTTC. This gives the protein CASSTGANEQFF.

V gene TRBV6-6 combines with J gene TRBJ1-2; 9 bases fit TRBD1. In germline, CDR1 is MNHNY, CDR2 SVGAGI (reference sequence). This CDR3 region has 14 residues. J was trimmed by 6 bases and V by 2 bases; bases with no gene match: 4. CDR3 nucleotides: TGTGCCAGCAGTTACGCCGACAGGGGGGATGGCTACACCTTC. Protein: CASSYADRGDGYTF.

This clonotype was seen only a few times. This CDR3 reads CASSPRPGPNQPQHF. CDR3 DNA: TGTGCCAGCAGTCCCCGTCCAGGCCCCAATCAGCCCCAGCATTTT. This chain uses TRBV27 with TRBJ1-5, with no clear D. The CDR3 length is 15 residues. The germline V gene has CDR1 MNHEY and CDR2 SMNVEV (reference sequence). Trimming cost V 5 bases and J 3 bases, with 14 bases left between them.

In its sample, this clonotype was seen a few times. The chain is built from TRBV5-6 and TRBJ2-7, with 10 bases identical to TRBD1. J gave up 6 bases and V 0 bases, and 3 bases lay outside the gene matches. There are 14 residues in the CDR3. The germline CDR1 and CDR2 sequences are SGHDT and YYEEEE. CDR3 amino acids: CASSLGGTGVEQYF. CDR3 nucleotide sequence: TGTGCCAGCAGCTTGGGGGGGACAGGGGTCGAGCAGTACTTC.

DNA for the CDR3: TGTGCCAGCATTATATCGTCCGGTCAGCCCCAGCATTTT. Amino acid sequence: CASIISSGQPQHF. The J gene is TRBJ1-5, the V gene TRBV2, with D unclear. Germline CDR1 and CDR2: SNHLY and FYNNEI. The CDR3 has 13 residues. V lost 7 bases to trimming and J lost 6 bases, with 13 bases between them.

This clonotype turned up a few times. The chain carries TRBV20-1 and TRBJ1-1, with D hard to call. The germline V gene has CDR1 DFQATT and CDR2 SNEGSKA (reference sequence). The CDR3 loop spans 13 amino acids. The V gene lost 0 bases and the J gene lost 2 bases, with 7 bases spanning the gap. CDR3 amino acids: CSAREGSNTEAFF. Here the CDR3 DNA reads TGCAGTGCTAGAGAAGGCAGTAACACTGAAGCTTTCTTT.

The rearrangement joins TRBV6-6 to TRBJ2-1; 12 bases match TRBD2. The germline gives CDR1 MNHNY, CDR2 SVGAGI (reference sequence). J lost 7 bases, V lost 2 bases, and 6 bases had no gene match. The CDR3 totals 16 residues. The CDR3 DNA reads TGTGCCAGCAGTTACCCTAGCGGGGGGGCCGGGAATGAGCAGTTCTTC. Encoded protein: CASSYPSGGAGNEQFF.

The chain carries TRBV11-2 and TRBJ2-7; D may be TRBD2 (5 bases). CDR1 is SGHAT and CDR2 is FQNNGV in the germline V gene. V was trimmed by 1 base and J by 2 bases, leaving 18 bases between them. The CDR3 is made up of 17 amino acids. The CDR3 nucleotides read TGTGCCAGCAGCTTAGTCCCTAGCCGGGCCCCAACCTACGAGCAGTACTTC. It translates to CASSLVPSRAPTYEQYF.

The genes are TRBV20-1 and TRBJ2-3, with D possibly TRBD2 on 6 matching bases. The ends were cut back, 6 bases at V and 6 bases at J, with 19 bases in the middle. CDR1 and CDR2 (germline): DFQATT, SNEGSKA (reference sequence). The CDR3 has 14 residues. CDR3 protein: CSAARLIGRDTQYF. CDR3 bases: TGCAGTGCCGCCCGCTTGATAGGGAGGGATACGCAGTATTTT.

The chain links TRBV5-1 to TRBJ2-5; no firm D call. The length of the CDR3 is 12 residues. V was shortened by 7 bases and J by 1 base, with 8 bases between the two germline ends. Germline values: CDR1 SGHRS, CDR2 YFSETQ. The CDR3 DNA follows: TGCGCCAGCGGGGTCACCCAAGAGACCCAGTACTTC. It encodes CASGVTQETQYF.

The chain's CDR3 is CASSLIPSGVNTGELFF. CDR3 DNA: TGTGCCAGCAGCTTGATACCAAGCGGGGTTAACACCGGGGAGCTGTTTTTT. V is TRBV5-6 and J is TRBJ2-2, with 7 bases that match TRBD2. V gave up 1 base and J gave up 2 bases; unmatched junction bases: 8. The CDR3 has 17 amino acids. CDR1 is SGHDT and CDR2 is YYEEEE in the germline V gene.

In its sample, this clonotype was seen a few times. This chain joins TRBV7-9 and TRBJ1-2, with D perhaps TRBD1 (5 bases). In germline, CDR1 is SEHNR, CDR2 FQNEAQ (reference sequence). CDR3 length: 14 residues. The V end lost 5 bases, the J end lost 4 bases, and 14 bases lay between the germline ends. In DNA, the CDR3 is TGTGCCAGCAGCCCCCGGGGGGGGACCTATGGCTACACCTTC. This sequence encodes CASSPRGGTYGYTF.